This TCR beta chain was obtained from a study of cytomegalovirus exposure and HLA in healthy donors. Points from the study as a whole: There were 150 or so TCR beta chains listed as cytomegalovirus-associated. Specific recognition of CMV antigens was confirmed in vitro for a few chains (all CMV-associated).

Concerning this clone: Its antigen is unidentified. As the CDR3 is not closed by the conserved phenylalanine or tryptophan, this likely results from a read error.

Those who donated were healthy bone marrow donors. Whereas donors were nominally healthy upon sampling, unrecorded immune exposures were probable. 13 Jbeta primers and 60 Vbeta primers were used for the PCR. TCRdb's copy holds only in-frame clones and misses some; the assay was immunoSEQ multiplex PCR. The data show tens of thousands of clones, around four fifths seen once. The V gene's germline CDR1 is MGHRA and CDR2 YSYEKL. V lost 3 bases and J 10 bases, leaving 12 bases between the germline ends. The length of the CDR3 is 12 residues. The specimen sequenced was PBMCs. The receptor comes from a human donor in good health. This chain uses TRBV4-1 with TRBJ1-1; D might be TRBD1 (6 bases). CDR3 loop: CASSHAGRGAFS. CDR3 nucleotide sequence: TGCGCCAGCAGCCATGCAGGCAGGGGAGCTTTCTCT.